What follows is one T cell receptor (beta chain) and its context. This sample is drawn from a study of human T cells and chemical hapten exposure. For the library, individual cDNA molecules each received unique molecular identifiers. TCRdb ran MiXCR on the 5' RACE reads and lists one entry per CDR3 protein. The top ten hold 6.5% to 7% of the sample, which has 80,000 or so distinct CDR3 sequences, about 16% seen once. Deletions cut 6 bases from V and 1 base from J, with 12 bases between. The V gene's germline CDR1 is DFQATT and CDR2 SNEGSKA (reference sequence). The CDR3 has 13 residues. Unseparated into fractions, whole blood served as the source from which total RNA was extracted.

This TCR derives from a female donor in good health. V usage is TRBV20-1 and J usage is TRBJ1-1; D gene uncertain. CDR3 sequence reads: CSAPRPANTEAFF. The CDR3 DNA reads TGCAGTGCCCCGAGACCCGCGAACACTGAAGCTTTCTTT.